This T cell receptor beta chain was sequenced in a study of human CD8 memory T cell subsets (dated by TCRdb to 2020 to 2021). Describing the broader study: TCRbeta repertoires of stem-like (TSTEM), progenitor exhausted-like (TPEX) and effector memory CD8+ T cell subsets were compared to assess their clonal relationships. TCRbeta repertoires were obtained from six or seven donors, each contributing TSTEM, TPEX and effector memory subsets.

Its CDR3 holds 17 amino acids, cysteine through phenylalanine. The protein alone is recorded here. CDR1 and CDR2 are drawn from the germline V gene: MNHEY, SVGEGT. Points the paper makes about the study in general: Both stem-like subsets shared clonotypes with effector memory cells, but TSTEM and TPEX repertoires overlapped minimally, suggesting distinct antigen spectra. Chao1 estimates suggested greater repertoire diversity in TSTEM than in TPEX subsets, potentially reflecting a broader range of specificities. Normalized Shannon-Wiener diversity was similarly high in the TSTEM and TPEX subsets, while the effector memory subsets were comparatively less diverse. Only TCRbeta chains were sequenced, and the repertoire comparisons were based on a handful of donors and tested using paired t-tests with Bonferroni correction.

Points on this clonotype: Its antigen is currently not known.

A Human TCR Profiling Kit was used to prepare UMI-labeled 5' RACE TCRbeta libraries. Every TCRbeta library was prepared in parallel with an identical number of PCR cycles. Turning to the authors' computational methods: Between about 2,600 and 18,000 functional CDR3beta clonotypes were contained in each TCRbeta library. MIGEC 1.2.9 was used for UMI extraction and consensus assembly, with at least three reads per UMI being required. In-frame CDR3beta repertoires were extracted with MiXCR 3.0.3. Diversity metrics were computed in VDJtools 1.2.1 after downsampling each sample to 42,000 randomly selected UMIs. For each sample pair, the repertoire overlap metrics D, R and F2 were calculated in VDJtools using the top 3,000 clones. TCRdb reprocessed the reads into one record per CDR3 protein sequence, lacking DNA. The V and J calls reflect TCRdb's pipeline rather than the authors' work. This specimen's table enumerates over 10,000 distinct CDR3 sequences. The leading ten clones occupy 12% to 15% of the sample.

Peripheral blood mononuclear cells were isolated from healthy donor buffy coats by density gradient separation. In the study, negative magnetic separation with EasySep or MojoSort CD8+ T cell isolation kits was used to enrich total CD8+ T cells. For each subset, total RNA was extracted using an RNeasy Mini Kit from duplicate vials of over 120,000 sorted CD8+ T cells. PBMCs were used either fresh or after cryopreservation in fetal bovine serum containing around 10% DMSO. Fluorescence-activated cell sorting on a FACSAria III was used to sort the CD8+ T cell subsets to purity. The sequence was collected from a human donor in good health. The sequenced material came from CD8+ T cells from PBMCs. The chain is made from TRBV6-2 or TRBV6-3 and TRBJ2-7; without DNA, the TCRdb call of TRBD1 cannot be checked. CDR3 sequence: CASWGKVNGTGAYEQYF.